This TCR beta chain was identified during a study of blood T cell repertoires in COVID-19. Data came from immunoSEQ multiplex PCR; TCRdb stores just in-frame clones and leaves some out. The sample consists of about 57,000 clones, roughly 87% of them appearing once. This CDR3 spans 13 amino acids. The V and J ends lost 4 bases and 5 bases respectively, with 11 bases between them. Germline CDR1 and CDR2: MNHEY and SMNVEV (reference sequence). The sequenced sample was peripheral blood. The rearrangement joins TRBV27 to TRBJ1-1, with a weak D call TRBD1 (5 bases). This clonotype originated in an elderly woman with COVID-19, enrolled during active disease. The CDR3 sequence is CASSWGGPTEAFF. The CDR3 DNA reads TGTGCCAGCAGTTGGGGGGGACCAACTGAAGCTTTCTTT.